This is a list of T cell receptor beta chains from one sample in a study of OX40 agonist ivuxolimab in advanced cancers. The method was immunoSEQ multiplex PCR; TCRdb's version includes in-frame clones alone and lacks a portion of them. The sample shows approximately 100,000 clones, 90% of them seen only once. The material sequenced was CD4+ or CD8+ T cells sorted from blood, taken in a trial of the OX40 agonist ivuxolimab. The receptors shown here come from an adult with an advanced solid tumor such as melanoma, head and neck, liver or kidney cancer. CDR3s leave out the opening cysteine and the closing phenylalanine or tryptophan.

v_call cdr3_aa
TRBV19 ASSLDGQGLATNEKLF
TRBV5-4 ASSLIASYEQY
TRBV6-1 ASSPGGAAGYT
TRBV19 ASTKVVFSYNEQF
TRBV27 ASSPRGKPQH
TRBV5-5 ASTGGMYQPQH
TRBV18 ASSVALAGRETQY
TRBV7-9 ASSLGVTDEKLF
TRBV5-8 ASSIGQITGELF
TRBV7-3 ASSRGLAGLDTQY
TRBV30 ASGTSNTGELF
TRBV28 ASRATSGGARQY
TRBV7-8 ASSFSSTPHEQY
TRBV7-2 ASSLLGSSYEQY
TRBV7-7 ASSNDREQTQY
TRBV19 ASSLPQGRGRTNTEAF